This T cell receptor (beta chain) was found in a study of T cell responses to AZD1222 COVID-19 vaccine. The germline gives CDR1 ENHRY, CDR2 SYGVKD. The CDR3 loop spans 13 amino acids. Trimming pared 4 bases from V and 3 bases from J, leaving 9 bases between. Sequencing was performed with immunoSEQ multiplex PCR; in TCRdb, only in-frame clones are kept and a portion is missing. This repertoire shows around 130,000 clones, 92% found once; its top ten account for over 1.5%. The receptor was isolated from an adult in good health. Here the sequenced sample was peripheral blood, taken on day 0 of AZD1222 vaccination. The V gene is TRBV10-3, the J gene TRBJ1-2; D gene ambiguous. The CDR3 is CAISGPSYYGYTF. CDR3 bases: TGTGCCATCAGTGGACCCAGCTACTATGGCTACACCTTC.